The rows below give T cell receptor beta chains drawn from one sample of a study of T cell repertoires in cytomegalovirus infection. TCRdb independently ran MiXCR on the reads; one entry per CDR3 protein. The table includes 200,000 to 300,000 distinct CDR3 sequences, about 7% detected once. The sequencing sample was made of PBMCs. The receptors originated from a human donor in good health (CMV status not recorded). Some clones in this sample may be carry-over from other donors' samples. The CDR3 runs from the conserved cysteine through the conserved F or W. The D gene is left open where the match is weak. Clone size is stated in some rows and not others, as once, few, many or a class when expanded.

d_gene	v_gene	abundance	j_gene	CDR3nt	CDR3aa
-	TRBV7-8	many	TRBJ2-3	TGTGCCAGCAGCCGAATGAAACTGGAAGATACGCAGTATTTT	CASSRMKLEDTQYF
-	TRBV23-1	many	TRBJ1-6	TGCGCCAGCAGTCATCTGGACAGAGTTGAAGACTCACCCCTCCACTTT	CASSHLDRVEDSPLHF
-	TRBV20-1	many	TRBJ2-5	TGCAGTGCTAGAGATGGGCCACAAGAGACCCAGTACTTC	CSARDGPQETQYF
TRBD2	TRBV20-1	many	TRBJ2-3	TGCAGTGGGGGGGCGATAGCGGGGGGCACAGATACGCAGTATTTT	CSGGAIAGGTDTQYF
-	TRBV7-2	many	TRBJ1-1	TGTGCCAGCAGCCAAACCCCGGGACTCAACACTGAAGCTTTCTTT	CASSQTPGLNTEAFF
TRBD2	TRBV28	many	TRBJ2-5	TGTGCCAGCAGTTTGGTAGCGGGGGGGCCTGCGACCCAGTACTTC	CASSLVAGGPATQYF
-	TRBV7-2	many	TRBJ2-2	TGTGCCAGCAGCCTTAGCGCCGGGACTTCGAACACCGGGGAGCTGTTTTTT	CASSLSAGTSNTGELFF
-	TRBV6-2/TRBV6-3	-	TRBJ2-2	TGTGCCAGCCGCCCTTCGGGGGGCCTGGCCGGGGAGCTGTTTTTT	CASRPSGGLAGELFF
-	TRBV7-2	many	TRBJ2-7	TGTGCCAGCAGCTTAAGCCAGTTCTCCTACGAGCAGTACTTC	CASSLSQFSYEQYF
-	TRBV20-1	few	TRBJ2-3	TGCAGTGCTAGAGATCTCCTTGACGGCACAGATACGCAGTATTTT	CSARDLLDGTDTQYF
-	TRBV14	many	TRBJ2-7	TGTGCCAGCAGCCAAGCCCGGGAGCAGTACTTC	CASSQAREQYF
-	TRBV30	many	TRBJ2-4	TGTGCCTGGAGAATACAAGGGGGTGTTAATAGCATTCAGTACTTC	CAWRIQGGVNSIQYF
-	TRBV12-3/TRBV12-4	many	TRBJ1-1	TGTGCCAGCAGTCTCAGCGGGACTGAAGCTTTCTTT	CASSLSGTEAFF
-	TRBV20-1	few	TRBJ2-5	TGCAGTGCTAGAGCTGGGGCCAGGGAAGAGACCCAGTACTTC	CSARAGAREETQYF
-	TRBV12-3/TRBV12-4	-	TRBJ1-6	TGTGCCAGCAGGAGGGACACCTCCTATAATTCACCCCTCCACTTT	CASRRDTSYNSPLHF
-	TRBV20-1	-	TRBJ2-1	TGCAGTGCTAGAGATCAATATAGGGTTCCCTACAATGAGCAGTTCTTC	CSARDQYRVPYNEQFF
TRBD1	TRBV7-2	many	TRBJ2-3	TGTGCCAGCAGAGCTAATCCGGGACAGGGGGCAGATACGCAGTATTTT	CASRANPGQGADTQYF
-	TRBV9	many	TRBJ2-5	TGTGCCAGCAGCGTAGGAGCGCTGGGGGAAGAGACCCAGTACTTC	CASSVGALGEETQYF
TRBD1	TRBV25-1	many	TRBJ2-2	TGTGCCAGCAAGAGCCTCGGGACAGGGCAGACCGGGGAGCTGTTTTTT	CASKSLGTGQTGELFF
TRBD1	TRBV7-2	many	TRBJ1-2	TGTGCCAGCACAGCTTATCCCTCTCGGACAGGACCCTCAAACTATGGCTACACCTTC	CASTAYPSRTGPSNYGYTF
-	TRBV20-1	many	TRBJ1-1	TGCAGTGCTAGCGGGCGGTGGAACACTGAAGCTTTCTTT	CSASGRWNTEAFF
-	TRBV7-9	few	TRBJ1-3	TGTGCCAGCAGCTCGGCAGGGAAGGGAAACACCATATATTTT	CASSSAGKGNTIYF
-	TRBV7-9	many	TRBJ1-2	TGTGCCAGCAGCCTAATTCGGGGAAACTATGGCTACACCTTC	CASSLIRGNYGYTF
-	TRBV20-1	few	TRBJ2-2	TGCAGTGCTTACAGGGTCACCACCGGGGAGCTGTTTTTT	CSAYRVTTGELFF
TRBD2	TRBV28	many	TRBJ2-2	TGTGCCACTACCGGGGGGGAGATAAACACCGGGGAGCTGTTTTTT	CATTGGEINTGELFF
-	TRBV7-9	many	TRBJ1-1	TGTGCCAGCAGCTTAGTCCAGCGGAGTGGCACTGAAGCTTTCTTT	CASSLVQRSGTEAFF
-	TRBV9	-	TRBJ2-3	TGTGCCAGCAGCGTAGGAACCCTGGGAGATACGCAGTATTTT	CASSVGTLGDTQYF
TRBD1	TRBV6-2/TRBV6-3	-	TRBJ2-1	TGTGCCAGCAGTCCGACAGGGAATCCCTACAATGAGCAGTTCTTC	CASSPTGNPYNEQFF
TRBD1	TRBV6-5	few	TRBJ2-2	TGTGCCAGCAGGACGACAGGGGCCAACACCGGGGAGCTGTTTTTT	CASRTTGANTGELFF
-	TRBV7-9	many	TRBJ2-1	TGTGCCAGCAGCTCCCAAGACGACTACAATGAGCAGTTCTTC	CASSSQDDYNEQFF
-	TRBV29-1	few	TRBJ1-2	TGCAGCGTTGCGGCGGAAATCAACTATGGCTACACCTTC	CSVAAEINYGYTF
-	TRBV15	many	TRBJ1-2	TGTGCCACCAGCTGGGGGGACGGTTCGCCCTATGGCTACACCTTC	CATSWGDGSPYGYTF
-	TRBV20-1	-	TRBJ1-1	TGCAGTGCTAGGGTTTATCGGGGGGCTGAAGCTTTCTTT	CSARVYRGAEAFF
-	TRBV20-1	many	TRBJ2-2	TGCAGTCCTCGCGGACAAACGAACACCGGGGAGCTGTTTTTT	CSPRGQTNTGELFF
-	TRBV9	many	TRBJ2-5	TGTGCCAGCAGCGTACAGGGGAGATCAGAGACCCAGTACTTC	CASSVQGRSETQYF
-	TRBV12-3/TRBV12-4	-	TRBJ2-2	TGTGCCAGCAGCCGCGGGACTCCCACCGGGGAGCTGTTTTTT	CASSRGTPTGELFF
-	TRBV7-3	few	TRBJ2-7	TGTGCCAGCAGCCCACGTGAGACAGGACTAATCACCTACGAGCAGTACTTC	CASSPRETGLITYEQYF
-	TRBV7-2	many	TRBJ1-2	TGTGCCAGCAGCGGAAGCTATGGCTACACCTTC	CASSGSYGYTF
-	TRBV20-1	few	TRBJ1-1	TGCAGTGCGTCCAGCGTTTCGAACACTGAAGCTTTCTTT	CSASSVSNTEAFF
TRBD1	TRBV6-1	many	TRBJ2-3	TGTGCCAGCAGACGGCCGGGGACAGGGGGGCTCACAGATACGCAGTATTTT	CASRRPGTGGLTDTQYF
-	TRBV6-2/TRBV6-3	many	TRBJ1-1	TGTGCCAGCAGAGACAGATTTAACACTGAAGCTTTCTTT	CASRDRFNTEAFF
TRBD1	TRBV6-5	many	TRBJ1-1	TGTGCCAGCAGTCGGGACAGAGGTATGAACACTGAAGCTTTCTTT	CASSRDRGMNTEAFF
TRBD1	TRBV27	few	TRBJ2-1	TGTGCCAGCAGTTTGGCAGGGGGAAACTACAATGAGCAGTTCTTC	CASSLAGGNYNEQFF
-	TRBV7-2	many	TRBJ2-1	TGTGCCAGCAGCTTATCCCCCGGGGCCGGATACAATGAGCAGTTCTTC	CASSLSPGAGYNEQFF
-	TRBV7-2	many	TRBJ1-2	TGTGCCAGCAGCTTGTCCAGCTCCTATGGCTACACCTTC	CASSLSSSYGYTF
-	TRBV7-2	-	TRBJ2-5	TGTGCCAGCAGCTTAGCCTGCAGGGAAGATGGGGTGTACTTT	CASSLACREDGVYF
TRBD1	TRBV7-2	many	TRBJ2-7	TGTGCCAGCAGCTTAGGTCCCAGTGGACAGGGGATGGAGCAGTACTTC	CASSLGPSGQGMEQYF
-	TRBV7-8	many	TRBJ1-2	TGTGCCAGCATCCACCCAGGGGAATATGGCTACACCTTC	CASIHPGEYGYTF
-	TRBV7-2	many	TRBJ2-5	TGTGCCAGCAGCTTAGTTCATACCCTGGCGGAAGAGACCCAGTACTTC	CASSLVHTLAEETQYF
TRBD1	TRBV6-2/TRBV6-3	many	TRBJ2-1	TGTGCCAGCAGTTATTGGTCGGGACAGATTAGAAATGAGCAGTTCTTC	CASSYWSGQIRNEQFF
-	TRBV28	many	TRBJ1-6	TGTGCCAGCAGTCGGGGGGAGGAATATAATTCACCCCTCCACTTT	CASSRGEEYNSPLHF
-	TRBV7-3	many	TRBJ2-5	TGTGCCAGCAGCCCAAGGGGGGGCCCGGAGACCCAGTACTTC	CASSPRGGPETQYF
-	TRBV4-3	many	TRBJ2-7	TGCGCCAGCAGCCAAGATAGAAGGGGATCCTACGAGCAGTACTTC	CASSQDRRGSYEQYF
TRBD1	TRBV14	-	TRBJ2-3	TGTGCCAGCAGCCAACAAGTCCTCCCAGGGGGAGATACGCAGTATTTT	CASSQQVLPGGDTQYF
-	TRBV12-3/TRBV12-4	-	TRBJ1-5	TGTGCCGGCTGTCCATCTGATTCCCAGCCCCAGCATTTT	CAGCPSDSQPQHF
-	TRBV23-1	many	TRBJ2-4	TGCGCCAGCCCCAGGTGGTTAGGAGACATTCAGTACTTC	CASPRWLGDIQYF
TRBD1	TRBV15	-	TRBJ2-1	TGTGCCACCAGCAGATACCGACCGGGACAGGGCAATGAGCAGTTCTTC	CATSRYRPGQGNEQFF
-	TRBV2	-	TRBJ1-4	TGTGCCAGCGCACCCTGGGGGGATGAAAAACTGTTTTTT	CASAPWGDEKLFF
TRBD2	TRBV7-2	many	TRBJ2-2	TGTGCCAGCAGCTTATCACCTACCCTCGCGGGGGGCCACACCGGGGAGCTGTTTTTT	CASSLSPTLAGGHTGELFF